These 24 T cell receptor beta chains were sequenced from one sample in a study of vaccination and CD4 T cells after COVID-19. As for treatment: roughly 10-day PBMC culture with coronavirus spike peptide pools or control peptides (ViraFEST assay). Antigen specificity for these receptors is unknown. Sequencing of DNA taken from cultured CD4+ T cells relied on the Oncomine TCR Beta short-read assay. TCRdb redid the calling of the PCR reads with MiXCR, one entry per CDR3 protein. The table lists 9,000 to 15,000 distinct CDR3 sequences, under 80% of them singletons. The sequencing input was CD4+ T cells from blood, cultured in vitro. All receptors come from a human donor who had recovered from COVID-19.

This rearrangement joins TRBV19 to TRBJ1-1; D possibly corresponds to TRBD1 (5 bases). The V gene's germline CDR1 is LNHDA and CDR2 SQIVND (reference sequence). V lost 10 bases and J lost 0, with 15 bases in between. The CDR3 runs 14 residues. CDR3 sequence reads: CANSAGVMNTEAFF. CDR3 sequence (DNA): TGTGCCAATTCAGCGGGGGTCATGAACACTGAAGCTTTCTTT.

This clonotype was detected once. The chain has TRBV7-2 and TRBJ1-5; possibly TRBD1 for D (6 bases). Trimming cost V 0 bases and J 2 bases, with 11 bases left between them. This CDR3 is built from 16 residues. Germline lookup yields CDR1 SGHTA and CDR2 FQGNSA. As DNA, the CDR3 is TGTGCCAGCAGCTTAGCGGGGGGGCATGGCAATCAGCCCCAGCATTTT. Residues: CASSLAGGHGNQPQHF.

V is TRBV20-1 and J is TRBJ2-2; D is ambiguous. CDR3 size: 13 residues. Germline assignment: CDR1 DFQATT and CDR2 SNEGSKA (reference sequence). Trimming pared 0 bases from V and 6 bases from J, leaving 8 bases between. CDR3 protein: CSARDVSAGELFF. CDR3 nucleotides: TGCAGTGCTAGAGACGTTTCGGCCGGGGAGCTGTTTTTT.

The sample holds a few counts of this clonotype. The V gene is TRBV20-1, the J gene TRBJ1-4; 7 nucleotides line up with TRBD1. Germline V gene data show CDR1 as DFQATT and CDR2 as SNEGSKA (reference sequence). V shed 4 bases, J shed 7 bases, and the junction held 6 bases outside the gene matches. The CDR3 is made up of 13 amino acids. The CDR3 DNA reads TGCAGTGCTAAACCACAGGGGAGTGAAAAACTGTTTTTT. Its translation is CSAKPQGSEKLFF.

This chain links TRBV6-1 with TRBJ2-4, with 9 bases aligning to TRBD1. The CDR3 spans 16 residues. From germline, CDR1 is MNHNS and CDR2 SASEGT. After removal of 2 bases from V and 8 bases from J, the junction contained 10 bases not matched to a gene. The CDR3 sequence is CASSEKFGTGSDIQYF. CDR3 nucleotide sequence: TGTGCCAGCAGTGAAAAGTTTGGGACAGGGTCTGACATTCAGTACTTC.

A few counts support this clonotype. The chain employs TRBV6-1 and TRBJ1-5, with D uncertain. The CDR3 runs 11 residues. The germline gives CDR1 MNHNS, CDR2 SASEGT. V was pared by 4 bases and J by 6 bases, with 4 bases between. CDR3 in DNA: TGTGCCAGCAGTGTAAGTCAGCCCCAGCATTTT. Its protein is CASSVSQPQHF.

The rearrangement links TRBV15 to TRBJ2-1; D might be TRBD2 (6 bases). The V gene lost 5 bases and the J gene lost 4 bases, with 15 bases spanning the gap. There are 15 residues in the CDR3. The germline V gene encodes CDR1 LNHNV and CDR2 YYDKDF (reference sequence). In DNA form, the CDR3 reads TGTGCCACCAGCTCGGGCCCGGCGGGGTACAATGAGCAGTTCTTC. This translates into CATSSGPAGYNEQFF.

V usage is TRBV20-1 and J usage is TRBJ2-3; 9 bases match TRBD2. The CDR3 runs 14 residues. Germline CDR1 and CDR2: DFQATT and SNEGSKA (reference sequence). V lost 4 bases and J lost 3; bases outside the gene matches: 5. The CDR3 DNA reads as TGCAGTGCTACCATAGCGGGAGCGACAGATACGCAGTATTTT. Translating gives CSATIAGATDTQYF.

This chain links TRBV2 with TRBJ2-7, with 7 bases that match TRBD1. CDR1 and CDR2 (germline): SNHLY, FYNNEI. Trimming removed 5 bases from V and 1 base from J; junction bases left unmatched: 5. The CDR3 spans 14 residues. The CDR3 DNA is TGTGCCAGCAGTATTGAGACAGGGTCCTACGAGCAGTACTTC. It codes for CASSIETGSYEQYF.

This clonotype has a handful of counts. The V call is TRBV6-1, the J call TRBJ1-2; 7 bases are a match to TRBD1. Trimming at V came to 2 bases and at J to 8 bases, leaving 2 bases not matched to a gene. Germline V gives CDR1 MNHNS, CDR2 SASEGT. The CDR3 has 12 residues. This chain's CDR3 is CASSETGEGYTF. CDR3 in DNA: TGTGCCAGCAGTGAAACAGGGGAAGGCTACACCTTC.

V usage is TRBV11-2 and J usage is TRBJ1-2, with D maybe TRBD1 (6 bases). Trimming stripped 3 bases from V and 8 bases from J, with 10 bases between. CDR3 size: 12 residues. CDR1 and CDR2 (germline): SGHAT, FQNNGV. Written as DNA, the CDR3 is TGTGCCAGCAGCTTCAGGGGTCGCGGCTACACCTTC. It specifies CASSFRGRGYTF.

CDR3 sequence: CASSLVWDSPLHF. The CDR3 DNA sequence: TGTGCCAGCAGCTTGGTATGGGATTCACCCCTCCACTTT. This sequence joins TRBV5-8 and TRBJ1-6; D call uncertain. In germline, CDR1 is SGHTS, CDR2 YDEGEE. The CDR3 is 13 amino acids. With 0 bases removed from V and 8 bases from J, the gap between germline ends came to 6 bases.

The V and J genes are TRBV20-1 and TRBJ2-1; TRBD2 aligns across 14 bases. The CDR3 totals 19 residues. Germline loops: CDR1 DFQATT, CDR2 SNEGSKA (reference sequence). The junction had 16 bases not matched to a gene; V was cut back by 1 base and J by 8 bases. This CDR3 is CSARGFRRGTSGSKDEQFF. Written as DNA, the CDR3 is TGCAGTGCTAGAGGATTTAGGAGAGGGACTAGCGGGAGTAAGGATGAGCAGTTCTTC.

CDR3 DNA: TGTGCCAGCAGCTTGAGAGTGAACACTGAAGCTTTCTTT. Residues: CASSLRVNTEAFF. The V call is TRBV11-3, the J call TRBJ1-1; no clear D gene. Per germline, CDR1 SGHNT and CDR2 YENEEA. CDR3 length: 13 amino acids. V lost 3 bases, J lost 0 bases, and 5 bases lay in between.

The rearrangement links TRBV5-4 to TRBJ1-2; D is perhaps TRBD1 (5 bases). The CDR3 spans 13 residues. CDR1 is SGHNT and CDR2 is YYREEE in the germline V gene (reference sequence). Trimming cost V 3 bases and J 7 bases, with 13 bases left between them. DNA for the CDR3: TGTGCCAGCAGCTCCCAGGGTTCGTCTGGCTACACCTTC. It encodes CASSSQGSSGYTF.

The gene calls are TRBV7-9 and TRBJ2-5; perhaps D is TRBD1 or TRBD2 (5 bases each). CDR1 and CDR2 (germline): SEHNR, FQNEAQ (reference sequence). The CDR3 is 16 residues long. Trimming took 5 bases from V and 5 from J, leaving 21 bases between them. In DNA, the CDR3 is TGTGCCAGCAGCCCTCTAGGGACCACCCAAGGGGAGACCCAGTACTTC. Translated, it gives CASSPLGTTQGETQYF.

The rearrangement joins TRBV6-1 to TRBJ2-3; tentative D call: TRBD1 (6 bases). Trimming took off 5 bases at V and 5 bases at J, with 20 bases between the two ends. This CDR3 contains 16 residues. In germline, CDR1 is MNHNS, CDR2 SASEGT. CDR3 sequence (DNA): TGTGCCAGCAGTCAAGGGGGAAGCGGAATCGGAGATACGCAGTATTTT. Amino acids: CASSQGGSGIGDTQYF.

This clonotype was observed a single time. CDR3 sequence reads: CASSFHSPSSYEQYF. The CDR3 DNA reads as TGTGCCAGCAGTTTCCACAGTCCCAGCTCCTACGAGCAGTACTTC. The chain couples TRBV12-3 or TRBV12-4 to TRBJ2-7; no clear D. This CDR3 has 15 amino acids. Trimming shortened V by 3 bases and J by 0 bases, and 12 bases separated the two germline ends.

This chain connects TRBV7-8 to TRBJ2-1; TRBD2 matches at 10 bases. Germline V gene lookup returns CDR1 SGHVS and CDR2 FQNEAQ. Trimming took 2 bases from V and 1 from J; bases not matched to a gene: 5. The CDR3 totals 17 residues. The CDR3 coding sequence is TGTGCCAGCAGCTTAAAGGGGACTAGCGCATCCTACAATGAGCAGTTCTTC. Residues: CASSLKGTSASYNEQFF.

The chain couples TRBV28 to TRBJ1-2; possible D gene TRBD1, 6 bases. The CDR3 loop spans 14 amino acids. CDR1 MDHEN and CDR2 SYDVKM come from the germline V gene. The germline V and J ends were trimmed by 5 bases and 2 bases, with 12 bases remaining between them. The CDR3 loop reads CASSGGHKNYGYTF. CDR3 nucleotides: TGTGCCAGCAGTGGGGGACACAAGAACTATGGCTACACCTTC.

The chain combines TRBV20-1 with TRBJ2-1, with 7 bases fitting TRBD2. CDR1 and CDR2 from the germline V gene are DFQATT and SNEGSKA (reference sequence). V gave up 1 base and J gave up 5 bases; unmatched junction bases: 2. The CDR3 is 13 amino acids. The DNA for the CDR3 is TGCAGTGCTAGAGTTCTAGCGGACAATGAGCAGTTCTTC. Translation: CSARVLADNEQFF.

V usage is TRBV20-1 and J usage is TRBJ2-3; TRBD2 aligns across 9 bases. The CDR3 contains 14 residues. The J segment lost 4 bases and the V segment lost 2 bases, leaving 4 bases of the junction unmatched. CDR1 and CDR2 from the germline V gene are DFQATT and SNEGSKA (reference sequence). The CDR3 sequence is CSARSQREADTQYF. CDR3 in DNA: TGCAGTGCTAGATCCCAGCGGGAGGCAGATACGCAGTATTTT.

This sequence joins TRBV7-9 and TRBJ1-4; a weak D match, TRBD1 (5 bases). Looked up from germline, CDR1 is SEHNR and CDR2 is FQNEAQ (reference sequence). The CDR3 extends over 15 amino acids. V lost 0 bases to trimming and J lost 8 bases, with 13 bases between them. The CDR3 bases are TGTGCCAGCAGCTTAGCGCTCAGGGACCGGGAAAAACTGTTTTTT. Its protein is CASSLALRDREKLFF.

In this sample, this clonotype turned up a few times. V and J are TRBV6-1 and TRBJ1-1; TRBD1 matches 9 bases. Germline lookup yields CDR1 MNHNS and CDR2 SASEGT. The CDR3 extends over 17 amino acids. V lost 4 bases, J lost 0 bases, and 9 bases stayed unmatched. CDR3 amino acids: CASSGDRVGTLNTEAFF. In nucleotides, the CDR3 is TGTGCCAGCAGTGGGGACAGGGTTGGTACTCTGAACACTGAAGCTTTCTTT.